The following is a T cell receptor (beta chain) sequence with its context. The antigen it recognizes is unknown. No clone much larger than this one lies a single base away; base qualities are absent. The entry originates in a study of blood T cell repertoires in COVID-19 (dated by TCRdb to 2018 to 2020). Background on the whole study: Samples from collaborators originated in the United States, Italy and Spain and spanned both the acute and convalescent phases of COVID-19. The dataset comprised deeply sampled blood TCRbeta repertoires from subjects exposed to, actively infected with, or recovered from COVID-19. Sample metadata almost always included a de-identified subject ID, COVID-19 status, age in years and sex. Samples came from the ongoing ImmuneRACE study (first 160 participants) plus 1,254 subjects from 6 global collaborators. The material from the prospective study consisted of cDNA or gDNA derived from T cells, B-cell-depleted T cells, or PBMCs. The repertoires were made available in a free public database intended to serve as a resource for research on the immune response to SARS-CoV-2. Where HLA class I and class II types were available, the types were taken from metadata supplied by the sample provider, not from assay-based typing. Study-wide findings and limitations: The amount of clinical and demographic metadata varied by source and participant and was provided uncurated.

The immunoSEQ Assay, a bias-controlled multiplex PCR, was used to amplify TCRbeta CDR3 regions from genomic DNA. In the authors' own workflow: The number of nucleated cells in each sample was estimated from the amplification of reference gene primers within the assay. To quantify the absolute abundance of each unique TCRbeta CDR3 rearrangement, sequence reads were collapsed and filtered. For each sample, productive Simpson clonality was calculated by taking the square root of Simpson's diversity index across productive rearrangements. In its TCRdb copy, this immuneACCESS table keeps in-frame sequences only and misses some clones. Where compared with another copy, unresolved V genes explain less than half of these, and the others have no known cause. V, J and clone size are those of that table, while D and trimming were read from the DNA. The table for this sample lists roughly 140,000 clones; about 85% of them were counted only once. The ten largest make up around 8% of the sample.

One collaborating source in Seattle enrolled patients during active infection and followed them longitudinally through the course of disease. Collaborating institutions collected whole blood in K2EDTA tubes following their own protocols. Collaborator samples were shipped for TCRbeta analysis as frozen whole blood, isolated PBMCs, or DNA extracted from either sample type. The sequence derives from a woman aged 55-69 years with COVID-19, enrolled during active disease. Sequencing input: peripheral blood.

The DNA is TGTGCCAGCAATCTCTACAATGAGCAGTTCTTC. It specifies CASNLYNEQFF. This chain joins TRBV7-9 to TRBJ2-1; no D segment can be confidently identified. The CDR3 sequence holds 11 residues, the cysteine and phenylalanine included. Kept here is only the CDR3 DNA, which spans 33 bases and is read in frame from base 1. Reading the germline V gene (reference sequence) gives CDR1 SEHNR and CDR2 FQNEAQ. The trim is 7 bases for V and 3 bases for J, with a gap of 4 bases between the germline ends.